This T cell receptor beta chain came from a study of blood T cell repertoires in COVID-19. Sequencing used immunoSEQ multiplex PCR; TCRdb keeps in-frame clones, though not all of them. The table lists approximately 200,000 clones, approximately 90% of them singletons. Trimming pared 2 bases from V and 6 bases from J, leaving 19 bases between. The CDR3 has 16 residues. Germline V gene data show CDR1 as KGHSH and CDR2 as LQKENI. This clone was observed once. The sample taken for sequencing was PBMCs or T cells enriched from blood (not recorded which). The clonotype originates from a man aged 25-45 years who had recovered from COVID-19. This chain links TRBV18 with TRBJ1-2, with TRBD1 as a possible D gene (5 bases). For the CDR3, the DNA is TGTGCCAGCTCACCAGACAGACAGCGAGGTAAAGATGGCTACACCTTC. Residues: CASSPDRQRGKDGYTF.